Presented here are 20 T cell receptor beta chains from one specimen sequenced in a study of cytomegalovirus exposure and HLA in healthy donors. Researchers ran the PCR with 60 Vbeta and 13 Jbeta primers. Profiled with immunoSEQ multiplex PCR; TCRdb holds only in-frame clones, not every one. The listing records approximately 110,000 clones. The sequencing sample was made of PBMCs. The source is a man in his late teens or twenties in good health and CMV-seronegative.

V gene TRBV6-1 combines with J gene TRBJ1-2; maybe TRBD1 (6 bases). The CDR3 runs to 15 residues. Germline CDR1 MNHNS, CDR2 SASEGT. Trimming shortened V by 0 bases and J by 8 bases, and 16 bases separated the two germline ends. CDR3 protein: CASSEAAGAERGYTF. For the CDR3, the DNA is TGTGCCAGCAGTGAAGCGGCGGGGGCAGAGAGGGGCTACACCTTC.

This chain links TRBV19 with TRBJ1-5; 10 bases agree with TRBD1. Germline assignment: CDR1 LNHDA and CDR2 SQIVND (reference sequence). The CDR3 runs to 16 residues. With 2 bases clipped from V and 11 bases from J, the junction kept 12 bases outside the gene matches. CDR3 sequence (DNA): TGTGCCAGTAGTATAACCCGGGACAGGGGTGTTTCGGCCCAGCATTTT. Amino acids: CASSITRDRGVSAQHF. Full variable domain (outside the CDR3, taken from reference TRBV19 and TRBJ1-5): DGGITQSPKYLFRKEGQNVTLSCEQNLNHDAMYWYRQDPGQGLRLIYYSQIVNDFQKGDIAEGYSVSREKKESFPLTVTSAQKNPTAFYLCASSITRDRGVSAQHFGDGTRLSIL.

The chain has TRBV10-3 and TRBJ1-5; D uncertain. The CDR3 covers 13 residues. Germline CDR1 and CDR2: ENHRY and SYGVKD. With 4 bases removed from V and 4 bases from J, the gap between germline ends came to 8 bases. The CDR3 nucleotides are TGTGCCATCAGTGTGGGAGAAAATCAGCCCCAGCATTTT. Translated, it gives CAISVGENQPQHF.

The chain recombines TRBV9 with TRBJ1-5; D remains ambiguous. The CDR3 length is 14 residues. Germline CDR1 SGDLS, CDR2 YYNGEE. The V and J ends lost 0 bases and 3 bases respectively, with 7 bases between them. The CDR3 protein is CASSVGADNQPQHF. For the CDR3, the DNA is TGTGCCAGCAGCGTAGGAGCTGACAATCAGCCCCAGCATTTT.

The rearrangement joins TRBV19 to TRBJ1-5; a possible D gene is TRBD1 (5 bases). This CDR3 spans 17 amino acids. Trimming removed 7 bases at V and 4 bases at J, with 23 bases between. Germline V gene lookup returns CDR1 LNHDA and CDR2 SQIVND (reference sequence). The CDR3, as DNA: TGTGCCAGTAAAGGCTCGGCAGGCGGACCAGGGAATCAGCCCCAGCATTTT. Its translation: CASKGSAGGPGNQPQHF.

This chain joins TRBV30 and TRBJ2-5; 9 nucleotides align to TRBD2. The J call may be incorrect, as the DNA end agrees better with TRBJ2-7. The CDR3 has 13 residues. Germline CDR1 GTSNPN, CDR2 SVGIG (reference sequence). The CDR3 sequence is CAWNRLAAYEQYF. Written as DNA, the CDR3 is TGTGCCTGGAATAGACTAGCGGCCTACGAGCAGTACTTC.

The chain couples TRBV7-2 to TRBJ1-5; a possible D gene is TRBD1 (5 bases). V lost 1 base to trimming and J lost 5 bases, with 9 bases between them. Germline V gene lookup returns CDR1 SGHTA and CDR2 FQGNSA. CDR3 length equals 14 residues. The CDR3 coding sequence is TGTGCCAGCAGCTTAGGCAGGGCCCATCAGCCCCAGCATTTT. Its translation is CASSLGRAHQPQHF.

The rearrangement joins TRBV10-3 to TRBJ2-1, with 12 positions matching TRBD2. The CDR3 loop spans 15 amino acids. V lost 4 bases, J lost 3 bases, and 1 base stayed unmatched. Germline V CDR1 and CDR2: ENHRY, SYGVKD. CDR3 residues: CAISGTSGIYNEQFF. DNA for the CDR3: TGTGCCATCAGTGGGACTAGCGGGATCTACAATGAGCAGTTCTTC.

The CDR3 coding sequence is TGCGCCAGCAGCTACCCCGGACGGGGCGAGCAGTACTTC. This sequence encodes CASSYPGRGEQYF. The chain is built from TRBV5-1 and TRBJ2-7, with D perhaps matching TRBD2 (5 bases). The V end lost 3 bases, the J end lost 6 bases, and 13 bases lay between the germline ends. The germline V gene encodes CDR1 SGHRS and CDR2 YFSETQ. CDR3 size: 13 residues.

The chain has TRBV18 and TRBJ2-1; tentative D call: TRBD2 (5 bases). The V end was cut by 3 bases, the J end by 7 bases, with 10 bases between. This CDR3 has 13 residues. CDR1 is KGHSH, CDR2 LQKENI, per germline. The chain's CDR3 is CASSPGVGNEQFF. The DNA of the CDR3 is TGTGCCAGCTCACCCGGGGTCGGGAATGAGCAGTTCTTC.

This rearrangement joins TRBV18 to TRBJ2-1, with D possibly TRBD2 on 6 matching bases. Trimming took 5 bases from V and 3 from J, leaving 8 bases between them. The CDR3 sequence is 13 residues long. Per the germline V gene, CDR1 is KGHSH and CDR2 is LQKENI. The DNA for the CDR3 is TGTGCCAGCTCATTGGGGGGCTACAATGAGCAGTTCTTC. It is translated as CASSLGGYNEQFF.

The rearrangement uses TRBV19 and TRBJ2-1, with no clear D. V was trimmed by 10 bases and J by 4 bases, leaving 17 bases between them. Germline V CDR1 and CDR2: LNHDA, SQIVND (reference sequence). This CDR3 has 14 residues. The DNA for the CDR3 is TGTGCCACAAGACCCGGGTCTTTGTACAATGAGCAGTTCTTC. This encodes CATRPGSLYNEQFF. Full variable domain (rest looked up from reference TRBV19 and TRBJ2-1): DGGITQSPKYLFRKEGQNVTLSCEQNLNHDAMYWYRQDPGQGLRLIYYSQIVNDFQKGDIAEGYSVSREKKESFPLTVTSAQKNPTAFYLCATRPGSLYNEQFFGPGTRLTVL.

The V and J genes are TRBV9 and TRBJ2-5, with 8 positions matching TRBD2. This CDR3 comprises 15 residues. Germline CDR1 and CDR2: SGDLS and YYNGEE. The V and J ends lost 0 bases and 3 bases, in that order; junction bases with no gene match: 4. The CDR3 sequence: CASSVERSGEETQYF. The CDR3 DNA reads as TGTGCCAGCAGCGTAGAGCGTAGCGGGGAAGAGACCCAGTACTTC.

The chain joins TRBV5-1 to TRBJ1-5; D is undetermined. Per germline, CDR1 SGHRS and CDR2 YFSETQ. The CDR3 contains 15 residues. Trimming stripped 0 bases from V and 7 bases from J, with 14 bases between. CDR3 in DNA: TGCGCCAGCAGCTTGGCCGGTCAGGAAGGCCAGCCCCAGCATTTT. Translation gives CASSLAGQEGQPQHF. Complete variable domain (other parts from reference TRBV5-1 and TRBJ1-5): KAGVTQTPRYLIKTRGQQVTLSCSPISGHRSVSWYQQTPGQGLQFLFEYFSETQRNKGNFPGRFSGRQFSNSRSEMNVSTLELGDSALYLCASSLAGQEGQPQHFGDGTRLSIL.

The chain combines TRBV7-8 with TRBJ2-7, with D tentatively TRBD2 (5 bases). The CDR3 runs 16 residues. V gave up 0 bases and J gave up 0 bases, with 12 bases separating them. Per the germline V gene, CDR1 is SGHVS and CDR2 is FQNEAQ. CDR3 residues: CASSLAALGSSYEQYF. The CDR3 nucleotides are TGTGCCAGCAGCTTAGCAGCGTTAGGGAGCTCCTACGAGCAGTACTTC. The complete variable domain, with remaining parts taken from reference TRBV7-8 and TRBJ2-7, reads GAGVSQSPRYKVAKRGQDVALRCDPISGHVSLFWYQQALGQGPEFLTYFQNEAQLDKSGLPSDRFFAERPEGSVSTLKIQRTQQEDSAVYLCASSLAALGSSYEQYFGPGTRLTVT.

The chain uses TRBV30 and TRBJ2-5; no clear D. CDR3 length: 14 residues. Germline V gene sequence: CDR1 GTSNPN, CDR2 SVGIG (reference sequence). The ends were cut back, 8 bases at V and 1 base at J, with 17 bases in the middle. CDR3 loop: CALRKVSFQETQYF. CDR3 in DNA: TGTGCCCTCCGGAAGGTTAGCTTCCAAGAGACCCAGTACTTC.

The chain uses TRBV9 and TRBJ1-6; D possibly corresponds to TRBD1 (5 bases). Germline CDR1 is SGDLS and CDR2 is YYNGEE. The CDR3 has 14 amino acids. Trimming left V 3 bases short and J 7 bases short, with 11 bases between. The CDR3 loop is CASSGGGGNSPLHF. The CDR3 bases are TGTGCCAGCAGCGGGGGGGGTGGCAATTCACCCCTCCACTTT. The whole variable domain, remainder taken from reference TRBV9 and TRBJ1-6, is DSGVTQTPKHLITATGQRVTLRCSPRSGDLSVYWYQQSLDQGLQFLIQYYNGEERAKGNILERFSAQQFPDLHSELNLSSLELGDSALYFCASSGGGGNSPLHFGNGTRLTVT.

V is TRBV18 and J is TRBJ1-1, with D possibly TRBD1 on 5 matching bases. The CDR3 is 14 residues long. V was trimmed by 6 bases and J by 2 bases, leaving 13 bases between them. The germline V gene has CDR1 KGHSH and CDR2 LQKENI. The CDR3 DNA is TGTGCCAGCTCGATAAAACAGGACAACACTGAAGCTTTCTTT. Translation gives CASSIKQDNTEAFF.

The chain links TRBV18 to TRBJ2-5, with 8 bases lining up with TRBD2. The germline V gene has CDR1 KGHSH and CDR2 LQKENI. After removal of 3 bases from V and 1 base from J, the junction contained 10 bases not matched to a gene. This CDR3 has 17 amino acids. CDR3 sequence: CASSPQPGLEFQETQYF. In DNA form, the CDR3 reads TGTGCCAGCTCACCGCAGCCGGGACTAGAGTTCCAAGAGACCCAGTACTTC.

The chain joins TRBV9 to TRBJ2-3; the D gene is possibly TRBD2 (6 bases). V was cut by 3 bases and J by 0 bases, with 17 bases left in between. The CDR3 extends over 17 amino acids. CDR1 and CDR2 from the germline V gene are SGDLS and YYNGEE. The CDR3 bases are TGTGCCAGCAGCGCCCTCCCCAGCGGGCCTAGCACAGATACGCAGTATTTT. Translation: CASSALPSGPSTDTQYF.